This passage covers 30 T cell receptor beta chains from one sample sequenced in a study of T cell therapy after organ transplantation. Their antigens remain unidentified. The method was immunoSEQ multiplex PCR; TCRdb's version includes in-frame clones alone and lacks a portion of them. The sample records some 48,000 clones, over 90% being singletons. Sequenced here: CD8+ T cells from blood, sampled before autologous CMV-specific T cell therapy. The receptors stem from a human patient who had received a solid organ transplant and had CMV disease.

This chain connects TRBV4-2 to TRBJ1-6, with D possibly being TRBD1 (6 bases). The V gene lost 1 base and the J gene lost 9 bases, with 22 bases spanning the gap. The V gene's germline CDR1 is LGHNA and CDR2 YNFKEQ. The CDR3 is 18 amino acids. The CDR3 loop reads CASSQGYPRTEGSSPLHF. The DNA of the CDR3 is TGTGCCAGCAGCCAAGGATATCCGCGGACAGAGGGGAGTTCACCCCTCCACTTT.

The chain carries TRBV9 and TRBJ1-4, with 9 positions matching TRBD1. Germline lookup yields CDR1 SGDLS and CDR2 YYNGEE. CDR3 length: 14 residues. J was trimmed by 8 bases and V by 5 bases; bases with no gene match: 7. CDR3 region: CASSLGQGAEKLFF. The CDR3 DNA sequence: TGTGCCAGCAGTCTGGGACAGGGCGCCGAAAAACTGTTTTTT. The full variable domain, in which reference TRBV9 and TRBJ1-4 provide the parts outside the CDR3, is DSGVTQTPKHLITATGQRVTLRCSPRSGDLSVYWYQQSLDQGLQFLIQYYNGEERAKGNILERFSAQQFPDLHSELNLSSLELGDSALYFCASSLGQGAEKLFFGSGTQLSVL.

The chain is built from TRBV4-1 and TRBJ2-7; 11 positions agree with TRBD2. The CDR3 contains 15 residues. V dropped 0 bases and J dropped 6; count of bases not matched to a gene: 4. The germline CDR1 and CDR2 sequences are MGHRA and YSYEKL. Here the CDR3 DNA reads TGCGCCAGCAGCCAAGAGGGACTAGCGGCCTTCGAGCAGTACTTC. Its translation: CASSQEGLAAFEQYF.

The chain employs TRBV30 and TRBJ2-3; TRBD2 agrees at 13 bases. J lost 0 bases, V lost 3 bases, and 9 bases had no gene match. Germline CDR1 reads GTSNPN; CDR2 reads SVGIG (reference sequence). The CDR3 has 18 residues. In DNA form, the CDR3 reads TGTGCCTGGAGAGGACTAGCGGGGGCCGTGATAAGCACAGATACGCAGTATTTT. Translated: CAWRGLAGAVISTDTQYF.

This chain uses TRBV10-2 with TRBJ1-4, with unresolved D. V was shortened by 7 bases and J by 1 base, with 10 bases between the two germline ends. This CDR3 spans 14 amino acids. The germline V gene has CDR1 WSHSY and CDR2 SAAADI. DNA for the CDR3: TGCGCCAGCAAGAGGAAGATAACTAATGAAAAACTGTTTTTT. Translated, it gives CASKRKITNEKLFF.

The chain employs TRBV5-6 and TRBJ1-2; 12 positions agree with TRBD1. CDR3 length: 15 amino acids. V was pared by 8 bases and J by 4 bases, with 9 bases of the junction left unmatched. The V gene's germline CDR1 is SGHDT and CDR2 YYEEEE. The DNA of the CDR3 is TGTGCCAGTAGGGGGACAGGGGGCTCCCTCTATGGCTACACCTTC. It is translated as CASRGTGGSLYGYTF.

The rearrangement uses TRBV13 and TRBJ2-7, with unresolved D. With 4 bases removed from V and 3 bases from J, the gap between germline ends came to 13 bases. Germline-derived CDR1 and CDR2 are PRHDT and FYEKMQ (reference sequence). CDR3 length: 14 residues. CDR3 DNA: TGTGCCAGCAGCTCTTCTAACATGGACTACGAGCAGTACTTC. Translated, it gives CASSSSNMDYEQYF.

The chain carries TRBV30 and TRBJ1-1; tentatively, D is TRBD1 (5 bases). The length of the CDR3 is 12 residues. The germline V gene encodes CDR1 GTSNPN and CDR2 SVGIG (reference sequence). V was shortened by 2 bases and J by 11 bases, with 15 bases between the two germline ends. The CDR3 is CAWSFMGGHAFF. The CDR3 nucleotides are TGTGCCTGGAGTTTCATGGGGGGTCATGCTTTCTTT.

The chain carries TRBV7-9 and TRBJ2-7; no clear D gene. Germline values: CDR1 SEHNR, CDR2 FQNEAQ (reference sequence). CDR3 size: 14 residues. Trimming removed 1 base at V and 6 bases at J, with 13 bases between. The CDR3 region is CASSLVSRFGEQYF. The CDR3 DNA follows: TGTGCCAGCAGCTTAGTATCCAGGTTCGGCGAGCAGTACTTC.

CDR3 loop: CASNLQGVNSPLHF. The CDR3 bases are TGTGCCAGCAACCTTCAGGGTGTGAATTCACCCCTCCACTTT. This chain links TRBV27 with TRBJ1-6, with a possible D match to TRBD1 (5 bases). The germline gives CDR1 MNHEY, CDR2 SMNVEV (reference sequence). CDR3 size: 14 residues. Between the trimmed V and J ends, which lost 7 bases and 7 bases, there was a span of 14 bases.

The rearrangement joins TRBV11-2 to TRBJ1-2; D is uncertain. V lost 0 bases to trimming and J lost 5 bases, with 13 bases between them. Per the germline V gene, CDR1 is SGHAT and CDR2 is FQNNGV. CDR3 length: 15 residues. CDR3 nucleotide sequence: TGTGCCAGCAGCTTAGATCCCGCAGGCCAATATGGCTACACCTTC. Its translation is CASSLDPAGQYGYTF.

The chain joins TRBV30 to TRBJ2-3, with TRBD2 matching over 8 bases. The trim removed 2 bases at V and 0 bases at J, leaving 4 bases unmatched. In germline, CDR1 is GTSNPN, CDR2 SVGIG (reference sequence). There are 15 residues in the CDR3. The CDR3 DNA follows: TGTGCCTGGAGTCCAGCGGGGGTCAGCACAGATACGCAGTATTTT. Amino acid sequence: CAWSPAGVSTDTQYF.

The chain couples TRBV9 to TRBJ2-4; 7 bases agree with TRBD1. CDR1 SGDLS and CDR2 YYNGEE come from the germline V gene. The trim removed 3 bases at V and 1 base at J, leaving 13 bases unmatched. The CDR3 has 18 residues. The DNA for the CDR3 is TGTGCCAGCAGCGGGGCCCATGAGGGGGCGTGGGCCAAAAACATTCAGTACTTC. Protein: CASSGAHEGAWAKNIQYF.

CDR3 in amino acids: CASSYQAGAGEQYF. The CDR3, as DNA: TGTGCCAGCAGTTACCAGGCGGGAGCGGGTGAGCAGTACTTC. The chain uses TRBV6-5 and TRBJ2-7, with 7 bases matching TRBD2. The CDR3 runs to 14 residues. V shed 2 bases and J 7 bases; nucleotides not matched to a gene: 8. CDR1 and CDR2 (germline): MNHEY, SVGAGI.

The table lists this clone with a count of one. This chain links TRBV2 with TRBJ1-1; D possibly corresponds to TRBD1 (5 bases). V was trimmed by 0 bases and J by 5 bases, leaving 13 bases between them. The germline gives CDR1 SNHLY, CDR2 FYNNEI. This CDR3 has 15 residues. DNA for the CDR3: TGTGCCAGCAGTGAAGCCCCAGGGACGGAGACTGAAGCTTTCTTT. Translated, it gives CASSEAPGTETEAFF.

This chain joins TRBV4-2 and TRBJ1-3; D remains unclear. This CDR3 contains 15 residues. Germline loops: CDR1 LGHNA, CDR2 YNFKEQ. The V gene lost 3 bases and the J gene lost 0 bases, with 9 bases spanning the gap. The CDR3 DNA sequence: TGTGCCAGCAGCCAGGGCTGGCACTCTGGAAACACCATATATTTT. Translated, it gives CASSQGWHSGNTIYF.

V and J are TRBV18 and TRBJ1-4; 7 nucleotides agree with TRBD1. Losses at the gene ends were 9 bases for V and 0 bases for J; bases not matched to a gene: 10. Germline CDR1 and CDR2: KGHSH and LQKENI. This CDR3 has 16 amino acids. The CDR3 DNA reads as TGTGCCAGTCTCCGGGGACAGAAAGCAACTAATGAAAAACTGTTTTTT. It specifies CASLRGQKATNEKLFF.

This clone appeared once. This rearrangement joins TRBV4-2 to TRBJ2-7; D not certain. Trimming shortened V by 0 bases and J by 0 bases, and 9 bases separated the two germline ends. Germline CDR1 reads LGHNA; CDR2 reads YNFKEQ. This CDR3 has 15 amino acids. CDR3 nucleotides: TGTGCCAGCAGCCAAGATCTTGGCACCTCCTACGAGCAGTACTTC. This codes for CASSQDLGTSYEQYF.

The gene calls are TRBV27 and TRBJ2-1; D is perhaps TRBD1 (5 bases). This CDR3 region has 14 residues. V was trimmed by 0 bases and J by 10 bases, leaving 13 bases between them. Germline lookup yields CDR1 MNHEY and CDR2 SMNVEV (reference sequence). This chain's CDR3 is CASSLSYPAGEQFF. The CDR3 nucleotides read TGTGCCAGCAGTTTATCGTATCCAGCAGGGGAGCAGTTCTTC.

The count of this clone is one. The chain links TRBV27 to TRBJ1-1, with a possible D match to TRBD1 (6 bases). The germline V gene has CDR1 MNHEY and CDR2 SMNVEV (reference sequence). V shed 5 bases and J shed 1 base, with 14 bases lying between them. The CDR3 sequence is 15 residues long. Written as DNA, the CDR3 is TGTGCCAGCAGTCCACAGGGTGCACGGAACACTGAAGCTTTCTTT. It is translated as CASSPQGARNTEAFF.

The V call is TRBV5-1, the J call TRBJ1-2; maybe TRBD1 (6 bases). The V gene lost 6 bases and the J gene lost 4 bases, with 13 bases spanning the gap. The CDR3 runs to 13 residues. Germline CDR1 is SGHRS and CDR2 is YFSETQ. The chain's CDR3 is CASTPGGSYGYTF. The CDR3, as DNA: TGCGCCAGCACCCCCGGGGGCAGCTATGGCTACACCTTC.

This chain uses TRBV5-6 with TRBJ2-5; D possibly corresponds to TRBD1 (6 bases). Germline CDR1 reads SGHDT; CDR2 reads YYEEEE. Trimming stripped 4 bases from V and 0 bases from J, with 13 bases between. The CDR3 covers 15 residues. For the CDR3, the DNA is TGTGCCAGCAGCAGAACTCAGGGGTACCAAGAGACCCAGTACTTC. This encodes CASSRTQGYQETQYF.

This chain links TRBV15 with TRBJ2-5; 10 bases are a match to TRBD1. The CDR3 consists of 16 residues. After removal of 8 bases from V and 10 bases from J, the junction contained 19 bases not matched to a gene. Germline values: CDR1 LNHNV, CDR2 YYDKDF (reference sequence). The CDR3 loop reads CATGWRGTGARMGQYF. The CDR3 DNA reads TGTGCCACCGGCTGGCGGGGGACAGGGGCTCGGATGGGCCAGTACTTC.

This chain connects TRBV6-5 to TRBJ2-1; a weak D match, TRBD1 (6 bases). The germline V gene encodes CDR1 MNHEY and CDR2 SVGAGI. The CDR3 loop spans 16 amino acids. With 0 bases removed from V and 8 bases from J, the gap between germline ends came to 17 bases. The CDR3 nucleotides read TGTGCCAGCAGTTACTCGGTCGGACAGTTTCCCCATGAGCAGTTCTTC. Amino acids: CASSYSVGQFPHEQFF.

The chain links TRBV27 to TRBJ2-3; 10 bases match TRBD2. From germline, CDR1 is MNHEY and CDR2 SMNVEV (reference sequence). There are 16 residues in the CDR3. V lost 2 bases and J lost 1; bases outside the gene matches: 3. The CDR3 protein is CASSLGLAGGTDTQYF. For the CDR3, the DNA is TGTGCCAGCAGTTTAGGGCTAGCGGGAGGCACAGATACGCAGTATTTT.

This clone was seen a single time. CDR3 loop: CASSQDRDITEAFF. The CDR3 nucleotides read TGTGCCAGCAGCCAAGACAGGGATATAACTGAAGCTTTCTTT. The rearrangement joins TRBV27 to TRBJ1-1, with 7 bases identical to TRBD1. CDR3 length: 14 amino acids. Germline CDR1 reads MNHEY; CDR2 reads SMNVEV (reference sequence). V was clipped by 6 bases and J by 5 bases; unmatched bases: 9.

The genes are TRBV10-3 and TRBJ2-7; D is uncertain. The CDR3 is 13 amino acids. In germline, CDR1 is ENHRY, CDR2 SYGVKD. Between the trimmed V and J ends, which lost 3 bases and 3 bases, there was a span of 9 bases. This CDR3 is CAISDPSLYEQYF. The CDR3, as DNA: TGTGCCATCAGTGACCCGAGCCTCTACGAGCAGTACTTC.

The chain joins TRBV12-5 to TRBJ2-3; the D is unclear. V lost 7 bases to trimming and J lost 6 bases, with 11 bases between them. The CDR3 spans 12 residues. The V gene's germline CDR1 is LGHNT and CDR2 FRNRAP. The CDR3 coding sequence is TGTGCTAGTGCTCGCCCGAGGGATACGCAGTATTTT. Its protein is CASARPRDTQYF.

The chain is built from TRBV7-9 and TRBJ2-7; D is unresolved. Trimming shortened V by 5 bases and J by 3 bases, and 23 bases separated the two germline ends. Germline V gives CDR1 SEHNR, CDR2 FQNEAQ (reference sequence). This CDR3 comprises 17 residues. DNA of the CDR3: TGTGCCAGCAGCCTCCCCCCGGGCGGCGTCCTCATCTACGAGCAGTACTTC. It is translated as CASSLPPGGVLIYEQYF. Using reference TRBV7-9 and TRBJ2-7 for the parts outside the CDR3, the full variable domain is DTGVSQNPRHKITKRGQNVTFRCDPISEHNRLYWYRQTLGQGPEFLTYFQNEAQLEKSRLLSDRFSAERPKGSFSTLEIQRTEQGDSAMYLCASSLPPGGVLIYEQYFGPGTRLTVT.

The chain couples TRBV7-6 to TRBJ2-1, with D perhaps assigned TRBD1 or TRBD2 (5 bases each). Germline V gives CDR1 SGHVS, CDR2 FNYEAQ. The CDR3 runs 16 residues. The ends were cut back, 0 bases at V and 8 bases at J, with 17 bases in the middle. This CDR3 is CASSLAAPPLGDEQFF. CDR3 nucleotides: TGTGCCAGCAGCTTAGCGGCCCCCCCCTTGGGGGATGAGCAGTTCTTC.